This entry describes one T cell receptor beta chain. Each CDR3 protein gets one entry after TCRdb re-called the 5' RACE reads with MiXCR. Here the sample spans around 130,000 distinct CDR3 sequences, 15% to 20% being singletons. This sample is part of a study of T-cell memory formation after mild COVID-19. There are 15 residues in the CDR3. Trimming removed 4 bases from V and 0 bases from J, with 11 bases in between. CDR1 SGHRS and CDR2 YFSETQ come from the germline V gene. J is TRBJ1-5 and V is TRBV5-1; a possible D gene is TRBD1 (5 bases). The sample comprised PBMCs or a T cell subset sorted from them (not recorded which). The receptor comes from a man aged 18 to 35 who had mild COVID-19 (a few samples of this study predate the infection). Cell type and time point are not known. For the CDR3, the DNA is TGCGCCAGCAGCGAAGGGGTATATAGCAATCAGCCCCAGCATTTT. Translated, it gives CASSEGVYSNQPQHF.